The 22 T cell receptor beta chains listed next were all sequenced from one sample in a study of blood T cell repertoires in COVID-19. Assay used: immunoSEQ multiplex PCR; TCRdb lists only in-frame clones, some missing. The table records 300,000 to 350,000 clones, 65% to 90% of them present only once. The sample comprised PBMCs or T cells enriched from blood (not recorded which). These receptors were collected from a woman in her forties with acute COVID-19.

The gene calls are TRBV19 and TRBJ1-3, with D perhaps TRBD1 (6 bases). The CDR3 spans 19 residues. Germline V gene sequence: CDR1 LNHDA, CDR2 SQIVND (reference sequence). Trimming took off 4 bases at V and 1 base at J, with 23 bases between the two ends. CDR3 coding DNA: TGTGCCAGTAGTAAAGACGGACAGCATGGGGTAAGGTCTGGAAACACCATATATTTT. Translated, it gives CASSKDGQHGVRSGNTIYF.

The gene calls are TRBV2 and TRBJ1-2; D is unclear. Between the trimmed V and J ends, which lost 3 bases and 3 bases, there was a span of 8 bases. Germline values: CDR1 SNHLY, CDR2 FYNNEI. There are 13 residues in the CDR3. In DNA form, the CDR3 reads TGTGCCAGCAGTGAGGCTGCTTACTATGGCTACACCTTC. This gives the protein CASSEAAYYGYTF. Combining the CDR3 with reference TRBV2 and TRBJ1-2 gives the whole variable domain EPEVTQTPSHQVTQMGQEVILRCVPISNHLYFYWYRQILGQKVEFLVSFYNNEISEKSEIFDDQFSVERPDGSNFTLKIRSTKLEDSAMYFCASSEAAYYGYTFGSGTRLTVV.

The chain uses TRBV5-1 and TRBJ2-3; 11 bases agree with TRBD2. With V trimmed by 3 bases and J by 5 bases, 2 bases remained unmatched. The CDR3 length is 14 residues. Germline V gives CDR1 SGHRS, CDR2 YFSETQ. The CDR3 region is CASSWGLAEDTQYF. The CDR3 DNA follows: TGCGCCAGCAGCTGGGGACTAGCGGAAGATACGCAGTATTTT.

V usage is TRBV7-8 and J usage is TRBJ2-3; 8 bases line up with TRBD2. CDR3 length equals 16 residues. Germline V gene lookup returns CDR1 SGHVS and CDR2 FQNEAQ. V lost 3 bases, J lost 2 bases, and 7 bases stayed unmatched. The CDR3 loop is CASSFSPGGITDTQYF. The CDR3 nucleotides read TGTGCCAGCAGCTTCTCCCCGGGGGGGATCACAGATACGCAGTATTTT.

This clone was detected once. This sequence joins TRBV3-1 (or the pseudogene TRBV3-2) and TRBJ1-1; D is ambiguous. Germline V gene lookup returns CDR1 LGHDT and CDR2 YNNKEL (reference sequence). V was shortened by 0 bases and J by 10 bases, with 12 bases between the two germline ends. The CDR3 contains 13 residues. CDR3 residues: CASSQERVGSAFF. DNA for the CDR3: TGTGCCAGCAGCCAAGAGCGAGTCGGGTCAGCTTTCTTT.

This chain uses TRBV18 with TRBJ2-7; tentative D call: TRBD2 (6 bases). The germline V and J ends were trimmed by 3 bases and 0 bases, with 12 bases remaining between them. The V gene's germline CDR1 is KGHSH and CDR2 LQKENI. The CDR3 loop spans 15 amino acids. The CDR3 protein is CASSPRDGSSYEQYF. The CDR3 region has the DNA TGTGCCAGCTCACCCCGGGACGGGAGCTCCTACGAGCAGTACTTC.

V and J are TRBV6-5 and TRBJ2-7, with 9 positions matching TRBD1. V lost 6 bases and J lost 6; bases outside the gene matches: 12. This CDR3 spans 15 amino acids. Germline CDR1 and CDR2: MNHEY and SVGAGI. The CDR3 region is CASSQGGGQGSEQYF. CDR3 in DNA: TGTGCCAGCAGCCAAGGGGGGGGACAGGGTTCCGAGCAGTACTTC.

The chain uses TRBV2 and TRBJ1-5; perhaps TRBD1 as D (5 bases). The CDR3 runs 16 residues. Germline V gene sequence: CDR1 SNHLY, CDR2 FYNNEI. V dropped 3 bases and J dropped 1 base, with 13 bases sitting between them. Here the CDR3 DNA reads TGTGCCAGCAGTGACGGCAGGGTAGTAAGCAATCAGCCCCAGCATTTT. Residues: CASSDGRVVSNQPQHF.

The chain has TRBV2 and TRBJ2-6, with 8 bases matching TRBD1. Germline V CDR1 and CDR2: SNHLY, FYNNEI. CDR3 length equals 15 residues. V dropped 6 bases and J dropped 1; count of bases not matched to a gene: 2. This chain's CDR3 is CASRRTGSGANVLTF. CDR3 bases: TGTGCCAGCAGGCGGACAGGGTCTGGGGCCAACGTCCTGACTTTC.

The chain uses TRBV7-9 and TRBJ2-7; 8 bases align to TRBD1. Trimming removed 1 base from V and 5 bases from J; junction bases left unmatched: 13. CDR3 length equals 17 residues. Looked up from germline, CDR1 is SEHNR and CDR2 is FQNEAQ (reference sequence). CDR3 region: CASSLDLNTGGWHEQYF. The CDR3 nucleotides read TGTGCCAGCAGCTTAGACCTTAATACAGGGGGGTGGCACGAGCAGTACTTC.

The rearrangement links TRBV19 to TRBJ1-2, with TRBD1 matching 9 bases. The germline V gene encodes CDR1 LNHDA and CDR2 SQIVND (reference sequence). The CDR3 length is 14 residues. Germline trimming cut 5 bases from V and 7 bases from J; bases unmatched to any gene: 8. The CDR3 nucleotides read TGTGCCAGTAGTGACGACAGGGGGATCGGTGGCTACACCTTC. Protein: CASSDDRGIGGYTF.

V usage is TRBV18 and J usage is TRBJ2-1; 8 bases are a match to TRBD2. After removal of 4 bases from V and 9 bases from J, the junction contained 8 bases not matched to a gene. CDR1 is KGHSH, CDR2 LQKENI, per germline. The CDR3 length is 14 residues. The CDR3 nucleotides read TGTGCCAGCTCACAGAGCCAGCGGGAGAGTGAGCAGTTCTTC. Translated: CASSQSQRESEQFF.

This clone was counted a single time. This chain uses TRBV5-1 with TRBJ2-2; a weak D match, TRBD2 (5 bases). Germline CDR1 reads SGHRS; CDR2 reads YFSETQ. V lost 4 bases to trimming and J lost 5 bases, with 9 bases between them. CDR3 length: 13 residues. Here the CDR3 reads CASSAGVTGELFF. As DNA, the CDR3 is TGCGCCAGCAGCGCCGGGGTGACCGGGGAGCTGTTTTTT.

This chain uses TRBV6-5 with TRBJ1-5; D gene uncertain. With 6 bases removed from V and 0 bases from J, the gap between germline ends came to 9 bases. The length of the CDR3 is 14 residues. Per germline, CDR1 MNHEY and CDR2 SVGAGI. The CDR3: CASSPLYSNQPQHF. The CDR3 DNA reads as TGTGCCAGCAGCCCCCTTTATAGCAATCAGCCCCAGCATTTT.

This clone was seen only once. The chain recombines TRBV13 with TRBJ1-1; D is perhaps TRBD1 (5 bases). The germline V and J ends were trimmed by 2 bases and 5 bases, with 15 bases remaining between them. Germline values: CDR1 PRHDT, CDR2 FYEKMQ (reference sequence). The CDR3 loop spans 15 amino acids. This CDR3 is CASSLPTRVVTEAFF. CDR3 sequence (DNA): TGTGCCAGCAGCTTACCGACCAGGGTGGTGACTGAAGCTTTCTTT.

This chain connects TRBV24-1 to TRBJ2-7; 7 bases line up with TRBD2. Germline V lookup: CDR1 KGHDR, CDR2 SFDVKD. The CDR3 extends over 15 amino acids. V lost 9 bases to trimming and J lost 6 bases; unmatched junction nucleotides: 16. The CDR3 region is CATGLWAGEVSEQYF. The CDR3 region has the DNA TGTGCCACCGGGTTGTGGGCGGGAGAAGTGAGCGAGCAGTACTTC.

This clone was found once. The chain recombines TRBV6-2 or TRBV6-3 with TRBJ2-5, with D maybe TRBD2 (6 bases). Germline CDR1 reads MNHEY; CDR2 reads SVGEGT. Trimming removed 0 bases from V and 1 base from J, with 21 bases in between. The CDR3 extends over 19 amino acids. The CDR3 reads CASSYSLGYARRVQETQYF. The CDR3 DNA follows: TGTGCCAGCAGTTACTCCCTGGGCTATGCGCGGAGGGTCCAAGAGACCCAGTACTTC.

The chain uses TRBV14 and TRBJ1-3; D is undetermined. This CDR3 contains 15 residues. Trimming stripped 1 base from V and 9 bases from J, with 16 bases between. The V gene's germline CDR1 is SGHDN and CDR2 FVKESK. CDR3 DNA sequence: TGTGCCAGCAGCCAAGTGGTGGGGTTTGGAGGCACCATATATTTT. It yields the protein CASSQVVGFGGTIYF.

The CDR3 loop is CASSLRTGQNTEAFF. In DNA form, the CDR3 reads TGTGCCAGCTCTCTTAGGACAGGGCAGAACACTGAAGCTTTCTTT. The rearrangement uses TRBV18 and TRBJ1-1; 8 bases are shared with TRBD1. This CDR3 has 15 residues. Germline V gene lookup returns CDR1 KGHSH and CDR2 LQKENI. V shed 6 bases, J shed 1 base, and the junction held 7 bases outside the gene matches.

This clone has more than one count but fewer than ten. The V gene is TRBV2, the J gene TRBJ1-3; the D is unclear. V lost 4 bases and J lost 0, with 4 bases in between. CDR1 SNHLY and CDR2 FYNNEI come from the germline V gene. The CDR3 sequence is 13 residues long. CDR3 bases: TGTGCCAGCAGTGTTTACTCTGGAAACACCATATATTTT. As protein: CASSVYSGNTIYF.

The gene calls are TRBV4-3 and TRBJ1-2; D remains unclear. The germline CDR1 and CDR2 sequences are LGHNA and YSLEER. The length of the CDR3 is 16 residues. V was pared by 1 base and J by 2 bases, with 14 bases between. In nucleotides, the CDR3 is TGCGCCAGCAGCCAAGTATCCCAAGGAGGGAACTATGGCTACACCTTC. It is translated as CASSQVSQGGNYGYTF.

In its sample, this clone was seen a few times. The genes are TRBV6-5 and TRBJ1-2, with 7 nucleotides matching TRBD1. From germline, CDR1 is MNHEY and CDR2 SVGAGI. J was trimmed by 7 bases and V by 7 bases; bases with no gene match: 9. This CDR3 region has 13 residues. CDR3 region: CASIEGNRGGYTF. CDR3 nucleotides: TGTGCCAGCATCGAGGGTAACAGGGGTGGCTACACCTTC.